The 10 T cell receptor beta chains presented below share a single source sample, sequenced in a study of tumor-infiltrating lymphocytes in primary liver carcinoma. A constant-region primer primed TCR beta cDNA synthesis from roughly 500 ng of total RNA. Slightly modified ARM-PCR with three nested multiplex PCR rounds yielded TCR beta libraries. In the first two PCR rounds, TRBV1-TRBV30 forward primers were paired with a C-beta reverse primer, and each round lasted roughly 9 cycles. TCRdb independently ran MiXCR on the multiplex PCR reads; one entry per CDR3 protein. The data show 80,000 or so distinct CDR3 sequences, about 64% seen once. Scientists recovered RNA and DNA together from roughly 18-30 mg of unsorted bulk tissue. The sequencing input was liver tumor tissue from sampling region 4. Subset reported: tumor region T4, right-lateral pole. These receptors all come from a woman aged 55-69 years with primary liver carcinoma and hepatitis B virus infection.

This clonotype was recorded at least ten times. The V gene is TRBV7-9, the J gene TRBJ1-2; 10 nucleotides line up with TRBD1. The junction had 7 bases not matched to a gene; V was cut back by 5 bases and J by 4 bases. The CDR3 is made up of 15 amino acids. Germline values: CDR1 SEHNR, CDR2 FQNEAQ (reference sequence). CDR3 in amino acids: CASSQLTGGAYGYTF. DNA for the CDR3: TGTGCCAGCAGCCAACTGACAGGGGGCGCCTATGGCTACACCTTC.

A word on this clonotype: Being one base from a much bigger clone, this may be a read error. The chain links TRBV30 to TRBJ2-7; 7 nucleotides match TRBD1. The CDR3 is made up of 12 amino acids. V dropped 5 bases and J dropped 9; count of bases not matched to a gene: 10. Germline V gene sequence: CDR1 GTSNPN, CDR2 SVGIG (reference sequence). The CDR3 bases are TGTGCCTGGGAAGGACAGGTTCGGGGGCAGTACTTC. Its protein product is CAWEGQVRGQYF.

Remarks on this clonotype: One end of the junction is discordant with germline, which a read error may explain. V and J are TRBV6-5 and TRBJ2-7; D is ambiguous. The germline CDR1 and CDR2 sequences are MNHEY and SVGAGI. The CDR3 contains 15 residues. Here the CDR3 DNA reads TGTGCCAGCAGTTACTCACGACCCGGGTTTGCCGAGCGGTACTTC. Protein: CASSYSRPGFAERYF.

Worth noting for this clonotype: This may arise from a read error, as a much more abundant clone is one base away. This chain uses TRBV2 with TRBJ2-5, with D uncertain. Germline V gene sequence: CDR1 SNHLY, CDR2 FYNNEI. There are 12 residues in the CDR3. V lost 8 bases and J lost 5, with 12 bases in between. DNA of the CDR3: TGTGCCAGCTTAAGCTTGGGGGAGACCCAGTACTTC. Translated, it gives CASLSLGETQYF.

This clonotype was picked up one time. The junction and the germline gene differ at one end; a read error may be behind it. The chain employs TRBV6-5 and TRBJ2-3, with a tentative D call TRBD1 (5 bases). Germline CDR1 and CDR2: MNHEY and SVGAGI. The CDR3 sequence is 15 residues long. DNA of the CDR3: TGTGCCAGTAGTTACCGTAGGATTCGAACAGGTACGCAGTATTTT. As protein: CASSYRRIRTGTQYF.

V and J are TRBV6-1 and TRBJ2-5; D may be TRBD1 or TRBD2 (7 bases each). CDR3 size: 13 residues. Germline V gene data show CDR1 as MNHNS and CDR2 as SASEGT. Trimming removed 10 bases at V and 10 bases at J, with 22 bases between. The CDR3 sequence: CAILRGGTEDQYF. In nucleotides, the CDR3 is TGTGCCATCCTCAGGGGGGGCACAGAGGACCAGTACTTC.

Regarding this clonotype: One end of the junction does not line up with germline, which may come from a read error. The gene calls are TRBV4-2 and TRBJ2-2; 8 bases agree with TRBD2. Germline assignment: CDR1 LGHNA and CDR2 YNFKEQ. This CDR3 comprises 15 residues. The CDR3 sequence is CASGRGREVIGELFF. As DNA, the CDR3 is TGCGCCAGCGGCCGGGGGCGGGAGGTAATCGGGGAGTTGTTTTTT.

This clonotype appeared many times. The genes are TRBV10-3 and TRBJ1-4; D unresolved. Deletions cut 2 bases from V and 0 bases from J, with 4 bases between. The CDR3 length is 14 residues. Germline CDR1 reads ENHRY; CDR2 reads SYGVKD. For the CDR3, the DNA is TGTGCCATCAGTGAGGCTGCAACTAATGAAAAACTGTTTTTT. It specifies CAISEAATNEKLFF.

This chain connects TRBV12-3 or TRBV12-4 to TRBJ2-3, with 7 bases matching TRBD2. CDR3 length: 16 residues. The DNA of the CDR3 is TGTGTCATCAGTGACATAGGGCCAGGGAGGGCCTATATGCAGTATTTT. The encoded protein is CVISDIGPGRAYMQYF.

This clonotype was counted once. This rearrangement joins TRBV4-1 to TRBJ1-2; D ambiguous. The length of the CDR3 is 15 residues. Trimming shortened V by 1 base and J by 10 bases, and 19 bases separated the two germline ends. Germline values: CDR1 MGHRA, CDR2 YSYEKL. CDR3 loop: CASSQAGPDLVDYTF. Written as DNA, the CDR3 is TGCGCCAGCAGCCAAGCGGGCCCGGATCTGGTAGACTACACCTTC.